This note documents a single TCR beta chain sequence. The sample originates from a study of cytomegalovirus exposure and HLA in healthy donors. The study ran its PCR with 60 Vbeta and 13 Jbeta primers. The repertoire was sequenced with immunoSEQ multiplex PCR; TCRdb's copy has only in-frame clones and lacks some. The profile shows 70,000 or so clones, around 87% of them singletons. This CDR3 region has 14 residues. CDR1 is LNHDA and CDR2 is SQIVND in the germline V gene (reference sequence). V was clipped by 3 bases and J by 4 bases, with 12 bases between them. The V and J genes are TRBV19 and TRBJ1-2, with D perhaps matching TRBD1 (5 bases). The sequence was obtained from a woman under 40 in good health and CMV-seropositive. Sequencing was done on a sample of PBMCs. The CDR3 sequence: CASSIQGLFYGYTF. The CDR3 nucleotides read TGTGCCAGTAGTATTCAGGGCTTGTTCTATGGCTACACCTTC.